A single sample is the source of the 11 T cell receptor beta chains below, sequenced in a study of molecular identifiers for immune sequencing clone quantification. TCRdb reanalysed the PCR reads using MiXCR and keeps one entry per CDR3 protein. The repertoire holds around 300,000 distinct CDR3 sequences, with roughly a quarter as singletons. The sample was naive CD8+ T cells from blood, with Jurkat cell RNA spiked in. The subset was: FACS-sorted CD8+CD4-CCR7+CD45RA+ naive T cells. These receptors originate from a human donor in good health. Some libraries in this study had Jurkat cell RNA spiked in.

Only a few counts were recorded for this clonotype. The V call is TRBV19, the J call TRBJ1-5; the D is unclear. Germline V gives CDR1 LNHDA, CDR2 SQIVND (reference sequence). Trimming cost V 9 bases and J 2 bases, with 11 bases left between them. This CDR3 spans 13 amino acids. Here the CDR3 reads CASQDGGNQPQHF. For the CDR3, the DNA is TGTGCCAGCCAAGACGGAGGCAATCAGCCCCAGCATTTT.

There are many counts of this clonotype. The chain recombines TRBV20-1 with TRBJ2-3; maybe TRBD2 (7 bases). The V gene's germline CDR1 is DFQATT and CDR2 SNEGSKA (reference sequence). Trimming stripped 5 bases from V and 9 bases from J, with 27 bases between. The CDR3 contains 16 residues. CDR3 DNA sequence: TGCAGTGCTGAGGGGGATGGGACTAAAGCCGTTGCCACGCAGTATTTT. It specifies CSAEGDGTKAVATQYF.

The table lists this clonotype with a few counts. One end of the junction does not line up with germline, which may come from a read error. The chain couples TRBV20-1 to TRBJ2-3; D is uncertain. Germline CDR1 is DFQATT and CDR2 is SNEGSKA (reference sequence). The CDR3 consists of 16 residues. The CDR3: CSASFNSGPSTDTQCF. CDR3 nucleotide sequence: TGCAGTGCTAGTTTCAATTCCGGGCCAAGCACAGATACGCAGTGTTTT.

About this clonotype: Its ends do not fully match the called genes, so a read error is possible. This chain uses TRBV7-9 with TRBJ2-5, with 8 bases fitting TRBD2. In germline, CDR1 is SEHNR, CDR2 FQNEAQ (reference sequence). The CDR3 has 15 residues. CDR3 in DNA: TGTGCCAGCAGCAGACTAGCGCCAGAGCAGGAGACCCAGTGCTTC. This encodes CASSRLAPEQETQCF.

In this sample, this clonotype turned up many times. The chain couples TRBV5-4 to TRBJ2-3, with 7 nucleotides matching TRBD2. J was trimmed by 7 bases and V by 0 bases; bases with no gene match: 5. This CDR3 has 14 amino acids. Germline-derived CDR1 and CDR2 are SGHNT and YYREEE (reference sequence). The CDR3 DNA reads TGTGCCAGCAGCTTGGGACTAGCCACGAATACGCAGTATTTT. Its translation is CASSLGLATNTQYF. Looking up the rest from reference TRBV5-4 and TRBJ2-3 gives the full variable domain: ETGVTQSPTHLIKTRGQQVTLRCSSQSGHNTVSWYQQALGQGPQFIFQYYREEENGRGNFPPRFSGLQFPNYSSELNVNALELDDSALYLCASSLGLATNTQYFGPGTRLTVL.

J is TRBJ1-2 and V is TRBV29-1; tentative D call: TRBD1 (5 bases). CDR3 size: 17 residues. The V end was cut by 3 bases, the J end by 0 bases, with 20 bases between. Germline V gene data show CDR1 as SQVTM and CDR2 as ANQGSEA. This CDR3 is CSVDGTIPAYSNYGYTF. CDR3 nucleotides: TGCAGCGTTGATGGGACTATCCCGGCCTATTCTAACTATGGCTACACCTTC.

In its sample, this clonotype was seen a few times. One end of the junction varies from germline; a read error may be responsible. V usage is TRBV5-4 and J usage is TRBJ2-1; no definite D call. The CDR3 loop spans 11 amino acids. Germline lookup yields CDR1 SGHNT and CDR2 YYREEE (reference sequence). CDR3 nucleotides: TGTGCCTGCAGGTCCGGGCCCGAGCAGTTCTTC. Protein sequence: CACRSGPEQFF.

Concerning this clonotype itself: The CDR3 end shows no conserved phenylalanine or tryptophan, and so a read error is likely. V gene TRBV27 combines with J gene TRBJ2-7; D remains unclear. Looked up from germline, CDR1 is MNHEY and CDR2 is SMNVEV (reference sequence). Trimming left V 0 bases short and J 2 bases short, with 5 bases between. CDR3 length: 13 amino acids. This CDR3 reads CASSLSPAYEQYY. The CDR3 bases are TGTGCCAGCAGTTTATCCCCGGCCTACGAGCAGTACTAC.

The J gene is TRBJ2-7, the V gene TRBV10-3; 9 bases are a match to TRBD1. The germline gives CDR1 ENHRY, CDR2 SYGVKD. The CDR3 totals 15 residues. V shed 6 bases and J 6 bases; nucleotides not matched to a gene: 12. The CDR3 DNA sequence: TGTGCCATCAGAGCCGGGACAGGGTACCCTCCCGAGCAGTACTTC. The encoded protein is CAIRAGTGYPPEQYF.

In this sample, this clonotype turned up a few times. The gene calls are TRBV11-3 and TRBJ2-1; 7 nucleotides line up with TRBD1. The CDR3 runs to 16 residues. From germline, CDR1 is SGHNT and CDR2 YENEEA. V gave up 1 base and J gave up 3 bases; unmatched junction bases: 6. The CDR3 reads CASSLGGRGFYNEQFF. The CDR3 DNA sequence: TGTGCCAGCAGCTTAGGTGGCAGGGGGTTCTACAATGAGCAGTTCTTC.

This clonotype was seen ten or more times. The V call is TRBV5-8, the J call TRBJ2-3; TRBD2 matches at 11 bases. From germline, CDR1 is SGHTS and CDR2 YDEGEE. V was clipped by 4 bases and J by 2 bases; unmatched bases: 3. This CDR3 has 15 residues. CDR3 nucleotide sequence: TGTGCCAGCAGCCTACTAGCGGGGGCCACAGATACGCAGTATTTT. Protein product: CASSLLAGATDTQYF. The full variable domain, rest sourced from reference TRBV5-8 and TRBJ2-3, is EAGVTQSPTHLIKTRGQQATLRCSPISGHTSVYWYQQALGLGLQFLLWYDEGEERNRGNFPPRFSGRQFPNYSSELNVNALELEDSALYLCASSLLAGATDTQYFGPGTRLTVL.